This is a list of T cell receptor beta chains from one sample in a study of PD-L1 blockade in urothelial cancer. The data were produced by immunoSEQ multiplex PCR, yet TCRdb's version contains in-frame clones alone and is incomplete. The data contain about 110,000 clones, 91% of them singletons. Sample: PBMCs, taken around atezolizumab (anti-PD-L1) treatment. These receptors all stem from a man aged 60-69 years with urothelial cancer. CDR3s include the opening cysteine and the closing phenylalanine or tryptophan. A D gene is named only where the DNA matches it firmly. Rows give clone size only sometimes, using once, few, many, or a class for an expanded clone.

j_gene,v_gene,abundance,d_gene,CDR3nt,CDR3aa
TRBJ1-5,TRBV13,.,.,TGTGCCAGCAGCTTACGGGTTGGTCAGCCCCAGCATTTT,CASSLRVGQPQHF
TRBJ2-7,TRBV5-1,.,.,TGCGCCAGCAGCTTGAGAGAGGTATACGAGCAGTACTTC,CASSLREVYEQYF
TRBJ2-3,TRBV4-2,.,TRBD1,TGTGCCAGCAGCCTTCCCCTTCCTGCCCCCAGGGGGCGGTCAAGCACAGATACGCAGTATTTT,CASSLPLPAPRGRSSTDTQYF
TRBJ2-3,TRBV2,.,.,TGTGCCAGCATTCTGGGGCGGGGAACAGATACGCAGTATTTT,CASILGRGTDTQYF
TRBJ2-6,TRBV19,.,TRBD2,TGTGCCAGTAGTTTCTTAGCGGGGTCCTCTGGGGCCAACGTCCTGACTTTC,CASSFLAGSSGANVLTF
TRBJ1-5,TRBV19,.,.,TGTGCCAGTAGTATAGAGGGGGGGCGAAGCCAGCCCCAGCATTTT,CASSIEGGRSQPQHF
TRBJ2-3,TRBV5-1,.,.,TGCGCCAGCAGTTTGGGCGGAGGGTTTAGTAAAGATACGCAGTATTTT,CASSLGGGFSKDTQYF
TRBJ2-1,TRBV9,.,.,TGTGCCAGCAGCGTGGAGGTTAGCAATGAGCAGTTCTTC,CASSVEVSNEQFF
TRBJ2-5,TRBV5-1,.,TRBD2,TGCGCCAGCAGCTTGACTAGCGGGAGGGATAAGACCCAGTACTTC,CASSLTSGRDKTQYF
TRBJ1-1,TRBV28,.,.,TGTGCCAGCATTTCGTCGACCGGACAGTCTGAAGCTTTCTTT,CASISSTGQSEAFF
TRBJ1-4,TRBV4-2,.,.,TGTGCCAGCAGCCAAGGTCAGGATAATGAAAAACTGTTTTTT,CASSQGQDNEKLFF
TRBJ2-5,TRBV6-6,.,TRBD2,TGTGCCAGCAGTTCCATTGGGGCGGGGGGGGAGACCCAGTACTTC,CASSSIGAGGETQYF
TRBJ1-2,TRBV9,.,.,TGTGCCAGCAGCGTTGGGGCGCAAGCAGCGACCCTGGGCTACACCTTC,CASSVGAQAATLGYTF
TRBJ1-5,TRBV5-1,few,TRBD1,TGCGCCAGCAGCTTGAGGGGACAGGGCAATCAGCCCCAGCATTTT,CASSLRGQGNQPQHF